Included here is one T cell receptor beta chain sequence, with context. Its matching antigen is unknown. Repertoires were generated with immunoSEQ multiplex PCR, while TCRdb's copy carries only in-frame clones and drops some. The table lists over 950,000 clones, 70% to 85% of them singletons, with 0.89% in the top ten. The record originates from a study of shared clonotypes between healthy human individuals. Study-wide findings and caveats: Larger richness was generally estimated for naive than memory subsets.

Splitting the CD4+ cells yielded a CD45RA+ naive subset and a CD45RA-negative memory subset. V lost 8 bases and J lost 2; bases outside the gene matches: 9. Per germline, CDR1 MDHEN and CDR2 SYDVKM. The CDR3 is 15 amino acids. The material sequenced was memory CD4+ T cells from PBMCs. The subset denotes: CD45RA-negative fraction. This sequence was found in a man in his late teens or twenties in good health. Some clones in this sample may be carry-over from other donors' samples. The gene calls are TRBV28 and TRBJ2-3; 8 bases are a match to TRBD2. The CDR3 reads CASAPSGSPTDTQYF. The CDR3 DNA reads TGTGCCAGCGCACCGAGCGGGAGCCCCACAGATACGCAGTATTTT.